This passage covers 3 T cell receptor beta chains from one sample sequenced in a study of T cells in women clearing cervical HPV infection. The protocol was immunoSEQ multiplex PCR, while the TCRdb copy is restricted to in-frame clones and leaves out a portion. Found here are tens of thousands of clones; the top ten clones hold around 2.8%. Material: blood buffy coat. The source of these receptors is a woman aged 18 to 75 with a cervical HPV16 infection that either progressed to CIN3+ or cleared (not recorded which).

A word on this clone: The read ends 3 residues shy of where the CDR3 ends; the end is completed using the germline J gene. The chain links TRBV19 to TRBJ2-3; D gene unclear. Germline V gene data show CDR1 as LNHDA and CDR2 as SQIVND (reference sequence). V lost 5 bases to trimming and J lost 6 bases, with 9 bases between them. CDR3 length equals 12 residues. The CDR3 bases that were read are TGTGCCAGTAGTCACAGTTCGGATACG. Amino acids: CASSHSSDT. The whole CDR3 reads CASSHSSDTQYF.

Concerning this clone itself: Sequencing ends 3 residues short of the CDR3 end; the germline J gene provides the rest. The rearrangement joins TRBV6-2 or TRBV6-3 to TRBJ1-1; no reliable D call. This CDR3 comprises 14 residues. CDR1 MNHEY and CDR2 SVGEGT come from the germline V gene. The V end was cut by 5 bases, the J end by 1 base, with 11 bases between. The DNA read from the CDR3 is TGTGCCAGCAGTGCTCCAAGTAGGAACACTGAA. This translates into CASSAPSRNTE. The entire CDR3 protein reads CASSAPSRNTEAFF.

Comments on this clone: The sequence runs out 3 residues before the end of the CDR3; the remainder is reconstructed from the germline J gene. The J gene is TRBJ1-1, the V gene TRBV20-1; unclear D gene. With 3 bases removed from V and 1 base from J, the gap between germline ends came to 9 bases. This CDR3 is 13 amino acids long. Germline assignment: CDR1 DFQATT and CDR2 SNEGSKA (reference sequence). The CDR3 bases that were read are TGCAGTGCTAGGGAAGGGTGGAACACTGAA. It codes for CSAREGWNTE. The full CDR3 protein reads CSAREGWNTEAFF.